The 2 T cell receptor beta chains below were found in one sample sequenced in a study of cytomegalovirus exposure and HLA in healthy donors. The study ran its PCR with 60 Vbeta and 13 Jbeta primers. TCRdb's copy holds only in-frame clones and misses some; the assay was immunoSEQ multiplex PCR. The data contain over 150,000 clones, around 80% of them singletons. Source material: PBMCs. Source of these receptors: a man in his late teens or twenties in good health and CMV-seronegative.

V usage is TRBV6-6 and J usage is TRBJ2-1, with 7 bases lining up with TRBD2. V shed 2 bases and J 7 bases; nucleotides not matched to a gene: 8. The CDR3 spans 15 residues. The germline V gene has CDR1 MNHNY and CDR2 SVGAGI (reference sequence). The CDR3 nucleotides read TGTGCCAGCAGTTACCGCGGGAGCCCCGAGAATGAGCAGTTCTTC. This encodes CASSYRGSPENEQFF.

This rearrangement joins TRBV19 to TRBJ1-5; 9 bases are a match to TRBD1. The ends lost 10 bases at V and 4 bases at J; junction bases unmatched: 11. Looked up from germline, CDR1 is LNHDA and CDR2 is SQIVND (reference sequence). The CDR3 loop spans 15 amino acids. The CDR3 loop is CATSGTGSINQPQHF. CDR3 sequence (DNA): TGTGCCACCTCTGGGACAGGGTCAATTAATCAGCCCCAGCATTTT.